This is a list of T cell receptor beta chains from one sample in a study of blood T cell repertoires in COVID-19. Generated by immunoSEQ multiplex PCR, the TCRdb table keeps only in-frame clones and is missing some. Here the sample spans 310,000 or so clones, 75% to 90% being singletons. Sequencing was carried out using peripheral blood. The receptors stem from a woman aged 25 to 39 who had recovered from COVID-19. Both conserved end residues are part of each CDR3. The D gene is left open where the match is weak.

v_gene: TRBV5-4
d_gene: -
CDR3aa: CASSPGGLTSYEQYF

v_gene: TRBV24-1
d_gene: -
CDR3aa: CATSDRDTLPEQFF

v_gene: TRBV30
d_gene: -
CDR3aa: CAWSVTRDTEAFF

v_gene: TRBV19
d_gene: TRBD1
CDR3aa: CASSIKQGQVTEAFF

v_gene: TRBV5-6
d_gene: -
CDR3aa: CASSPDKFYGYTF

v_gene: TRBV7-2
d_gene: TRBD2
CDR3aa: CASSRLGGVSFYEQYF

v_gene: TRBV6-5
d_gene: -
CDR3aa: CASTLDREQFF

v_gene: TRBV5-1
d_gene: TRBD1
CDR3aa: CASSGQGGSYEQYF

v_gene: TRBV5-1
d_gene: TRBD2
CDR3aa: CASSLARSSGVYEQYF

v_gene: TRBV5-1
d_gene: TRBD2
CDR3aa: CASSRLAGGVKADTQYF

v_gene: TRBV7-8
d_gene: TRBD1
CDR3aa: CASSQDRGNTEAFF

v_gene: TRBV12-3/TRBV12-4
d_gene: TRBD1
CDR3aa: CASRADRGTEAFF

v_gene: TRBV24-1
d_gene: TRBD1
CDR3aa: CATSDPGTASGQYF

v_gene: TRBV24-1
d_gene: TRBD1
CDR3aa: CATSDLTGVYNSPLHF

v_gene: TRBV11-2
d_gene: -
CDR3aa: CASSSWTENTEAFF

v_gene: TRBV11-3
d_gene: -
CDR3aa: CASSPGTPNTGELFF

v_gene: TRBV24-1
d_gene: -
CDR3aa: CATSDFADRGQIRVNEQFF

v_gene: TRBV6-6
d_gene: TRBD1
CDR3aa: CASSEGTGPTEAFF

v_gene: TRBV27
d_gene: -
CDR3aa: CASRPGAGGTEAFF

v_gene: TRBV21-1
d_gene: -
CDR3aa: CASSKDRGAGNTIYF

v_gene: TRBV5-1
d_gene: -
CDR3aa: CASSWGGGEQYF

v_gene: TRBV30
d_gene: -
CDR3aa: CAWREGYYGYTF

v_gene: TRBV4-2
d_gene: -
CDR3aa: CASSQDGGRSSGNTIYF

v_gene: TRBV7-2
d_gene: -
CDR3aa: CASTTMDSYYEQYF

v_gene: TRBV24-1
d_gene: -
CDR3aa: CATSPRANTGELFF

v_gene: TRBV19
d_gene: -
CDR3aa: CASSLLAYGDNEQFF